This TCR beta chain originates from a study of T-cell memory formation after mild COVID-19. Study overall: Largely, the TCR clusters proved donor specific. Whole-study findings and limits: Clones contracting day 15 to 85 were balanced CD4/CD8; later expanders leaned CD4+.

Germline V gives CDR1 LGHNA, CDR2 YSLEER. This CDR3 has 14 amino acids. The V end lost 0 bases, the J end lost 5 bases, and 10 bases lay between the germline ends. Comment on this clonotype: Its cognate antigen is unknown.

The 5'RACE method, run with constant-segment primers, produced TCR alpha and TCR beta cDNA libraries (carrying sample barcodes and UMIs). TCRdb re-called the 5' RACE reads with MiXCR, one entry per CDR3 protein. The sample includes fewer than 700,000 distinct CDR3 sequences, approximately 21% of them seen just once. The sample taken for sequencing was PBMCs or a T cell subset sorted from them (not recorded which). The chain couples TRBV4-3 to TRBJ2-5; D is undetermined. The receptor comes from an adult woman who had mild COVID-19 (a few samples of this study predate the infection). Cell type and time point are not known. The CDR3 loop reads CASSQDIISETQYF. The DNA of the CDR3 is TGCGCCAGCAGCCAAGATATAATCTCGGAGACCCAGTACTTC.